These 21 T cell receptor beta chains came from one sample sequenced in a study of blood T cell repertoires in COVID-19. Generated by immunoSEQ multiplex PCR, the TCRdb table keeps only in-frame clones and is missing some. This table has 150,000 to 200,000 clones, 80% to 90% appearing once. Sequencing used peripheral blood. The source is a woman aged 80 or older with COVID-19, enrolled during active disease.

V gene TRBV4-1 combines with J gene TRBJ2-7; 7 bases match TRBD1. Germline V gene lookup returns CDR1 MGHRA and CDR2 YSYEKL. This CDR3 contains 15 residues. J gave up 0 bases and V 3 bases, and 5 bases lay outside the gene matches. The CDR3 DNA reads TGCGCCAGCAGCCAGCAACAGGGGAACTCCTACGAGCAGTACTTC. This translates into CASSQQQGNSYEQYF.

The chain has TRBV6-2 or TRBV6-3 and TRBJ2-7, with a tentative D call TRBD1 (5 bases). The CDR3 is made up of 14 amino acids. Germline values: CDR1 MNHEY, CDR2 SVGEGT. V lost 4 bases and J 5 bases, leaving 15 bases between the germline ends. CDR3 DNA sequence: TGTGCCAGCAGTTTTCCCTCCAGCAGGGACGAGCAGTACTTC. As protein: CASSFPSSRDEQYF.

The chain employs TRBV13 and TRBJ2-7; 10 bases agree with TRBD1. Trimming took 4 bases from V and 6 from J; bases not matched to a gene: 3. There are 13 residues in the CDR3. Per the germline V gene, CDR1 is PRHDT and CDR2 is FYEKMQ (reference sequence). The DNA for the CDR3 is TGTGCCAGCAGCTGGGACAGGGGAGGCGAGCAGTACTTC. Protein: CASSWDRGGEQYF.

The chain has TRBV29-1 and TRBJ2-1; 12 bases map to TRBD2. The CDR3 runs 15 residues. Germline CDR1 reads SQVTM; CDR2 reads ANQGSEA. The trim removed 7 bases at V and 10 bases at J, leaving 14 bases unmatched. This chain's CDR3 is CSGGGASGGALEQFF. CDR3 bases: TGCAGCGGTGGGGGGGCTAGCGGGGGGGCCTTGGAGCAGTTCTTC.

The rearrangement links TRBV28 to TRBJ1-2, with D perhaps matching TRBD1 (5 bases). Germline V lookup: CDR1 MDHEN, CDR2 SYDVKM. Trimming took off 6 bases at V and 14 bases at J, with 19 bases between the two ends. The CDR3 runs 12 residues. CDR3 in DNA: TGTGCCAGCAGACCGCAAGTAGAAGGGGTTACCTTC. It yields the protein CASRPQVEGVTF.

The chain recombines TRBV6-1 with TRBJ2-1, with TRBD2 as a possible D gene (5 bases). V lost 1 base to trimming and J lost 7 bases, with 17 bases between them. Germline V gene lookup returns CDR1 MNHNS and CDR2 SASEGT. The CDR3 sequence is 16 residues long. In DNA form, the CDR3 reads TGTGCCAGCAGTGAAGGTTTTTCGGCTAGCAGGAATGAGCAGTTCTTC. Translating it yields CASSEGFSASRNEQFF.

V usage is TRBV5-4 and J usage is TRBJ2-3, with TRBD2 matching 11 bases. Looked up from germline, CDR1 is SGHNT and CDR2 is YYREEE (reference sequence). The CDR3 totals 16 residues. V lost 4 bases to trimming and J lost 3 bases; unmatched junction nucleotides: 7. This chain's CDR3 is CASSGTGTSGTDTQYF. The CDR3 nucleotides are TGTGCCAGCAGCGGGACCGGGACTAGCGGTACAGATACGCAGTATTTT.

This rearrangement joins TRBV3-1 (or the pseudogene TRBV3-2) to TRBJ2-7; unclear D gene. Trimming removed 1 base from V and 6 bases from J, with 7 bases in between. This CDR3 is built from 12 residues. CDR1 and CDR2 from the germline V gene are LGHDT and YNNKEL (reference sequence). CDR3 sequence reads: CASSQAESEQYF. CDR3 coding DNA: TGTGCCAGCAGCCAAGCCGAGTCCGAGCAGTACTTC.

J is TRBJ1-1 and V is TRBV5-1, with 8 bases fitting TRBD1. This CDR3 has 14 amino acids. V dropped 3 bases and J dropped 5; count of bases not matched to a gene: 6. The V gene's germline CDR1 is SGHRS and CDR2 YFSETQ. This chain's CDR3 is CASSSRGHRTEAFF. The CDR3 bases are TGCGCCAGCAGCTCCAGGGGGCACAGAACTGAAGCTTTCTTT.

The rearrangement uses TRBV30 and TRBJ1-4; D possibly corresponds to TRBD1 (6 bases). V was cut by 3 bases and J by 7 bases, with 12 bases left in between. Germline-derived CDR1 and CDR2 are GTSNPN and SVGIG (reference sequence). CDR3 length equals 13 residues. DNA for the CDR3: TGTGCCTGGAGATTCAGGGGCAGTGAAAAACTGTTTTTT. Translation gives CAWRFRGSEKLFF.

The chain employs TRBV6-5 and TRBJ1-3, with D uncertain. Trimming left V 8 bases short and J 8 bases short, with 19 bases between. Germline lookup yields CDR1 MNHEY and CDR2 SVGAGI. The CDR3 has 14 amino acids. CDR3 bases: TGTGCCAGCCGCCCCGCGGAGTGGAAAGACACCATATATTTT. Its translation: CASRPAEWKDTIYF.

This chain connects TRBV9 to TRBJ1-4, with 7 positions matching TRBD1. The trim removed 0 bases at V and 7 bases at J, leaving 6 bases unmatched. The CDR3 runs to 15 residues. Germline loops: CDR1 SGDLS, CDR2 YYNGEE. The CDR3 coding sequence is TGTGCCAGCAGCGTAGGTCAGGGGGGCGGTGAAAAACTGTTTTTT. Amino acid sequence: CASSVGQGGGEKLFF.

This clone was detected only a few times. CDR3 region: CASSLDRPFNTEAFF. The CDR3 bases are TGTGCCAGCAGTTTAGACAGGCCCTTCAACACTGAAGCTTTCTTT. The chain couples TRBV28 to TRBJ1-1, with D perhaps TRBD1 (6 bases). This CDR3 comprises 15 residues. Trimming took off 2 bases at V and 2 bases at J, with 12 bases between the two ends. Germline CDR1 is MDHEN and CDR2 is SYDVKM.

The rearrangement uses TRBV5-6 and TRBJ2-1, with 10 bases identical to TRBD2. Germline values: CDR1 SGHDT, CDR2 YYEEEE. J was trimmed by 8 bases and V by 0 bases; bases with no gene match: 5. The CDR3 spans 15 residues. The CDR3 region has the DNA TGTGCCAGCAGCTTGGTAGTAGCGGGGGGAGATGAGCAGTTCTTC. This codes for CASSLVVAGGDEQFF.

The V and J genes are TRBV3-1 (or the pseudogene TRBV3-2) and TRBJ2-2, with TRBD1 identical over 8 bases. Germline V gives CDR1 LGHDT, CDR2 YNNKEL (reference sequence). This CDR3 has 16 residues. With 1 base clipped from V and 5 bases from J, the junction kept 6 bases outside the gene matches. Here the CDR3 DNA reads TGTGCCAGCAGCCAAGTAGACAGGGGATGGACCGGGGAGCTGTTTTTT. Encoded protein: CASSQVDRGWTGELFF.

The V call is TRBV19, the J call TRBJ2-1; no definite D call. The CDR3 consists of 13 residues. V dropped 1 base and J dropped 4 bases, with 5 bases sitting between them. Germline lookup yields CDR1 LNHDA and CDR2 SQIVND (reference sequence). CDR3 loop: CASSIGAYNEQFF. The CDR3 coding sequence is TGTGCCAGTAGTATAGGGGCTTACAATGAGCAGTTCTTC.

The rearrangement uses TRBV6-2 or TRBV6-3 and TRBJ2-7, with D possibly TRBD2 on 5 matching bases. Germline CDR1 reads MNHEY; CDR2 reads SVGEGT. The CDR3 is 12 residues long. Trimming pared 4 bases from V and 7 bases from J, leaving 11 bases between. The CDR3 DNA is TGTGCCAGCAGTTTCGGGTGGAGGGAGCAGTACTTC. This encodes CASSFGWREQYF.

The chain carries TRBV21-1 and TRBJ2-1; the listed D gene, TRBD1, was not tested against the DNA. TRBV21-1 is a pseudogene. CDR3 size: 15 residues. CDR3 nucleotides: TGTGCCAGCAGCATTTGGGACAGGCCCTACAATGAGCAGTTCTTC. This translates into CASSIWDRPYNEQFF.

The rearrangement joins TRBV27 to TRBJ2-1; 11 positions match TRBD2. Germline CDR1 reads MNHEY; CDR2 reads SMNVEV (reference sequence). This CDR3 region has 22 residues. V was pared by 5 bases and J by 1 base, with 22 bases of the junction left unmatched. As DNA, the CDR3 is TGTGCCAGCAGTACCGATCTCAGGGGAATAGCGGGAGGGAGAGGGTCCTACAATGAGCAGTTCTTC. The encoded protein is CASSTDLRGIAGGRGSYNEQFF.

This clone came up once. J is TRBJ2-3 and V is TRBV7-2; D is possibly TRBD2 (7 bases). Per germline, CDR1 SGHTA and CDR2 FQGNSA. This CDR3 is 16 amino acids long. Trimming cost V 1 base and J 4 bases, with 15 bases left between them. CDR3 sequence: CASSLVGGGAADTQYF. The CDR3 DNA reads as TGTGCCAGCAGCTTAGTGGGAGGGGGGGCAGCAGATACGCAGTATTTT.

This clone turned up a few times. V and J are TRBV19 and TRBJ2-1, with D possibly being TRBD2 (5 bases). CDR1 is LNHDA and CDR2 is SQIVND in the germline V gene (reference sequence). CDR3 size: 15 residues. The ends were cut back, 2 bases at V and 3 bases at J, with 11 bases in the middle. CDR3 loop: CASSITGYRYNEQFF. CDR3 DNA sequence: TGTGCCAGTAGTATAACGGGGTATCGCTACAATGAGCAGTTCTTC. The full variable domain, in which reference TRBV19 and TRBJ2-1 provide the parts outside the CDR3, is DGGITQSPKYLFRKEGQNVTLSCEQNLNHDAMYWYRQDPGQGLRLIYYSQIVNDFQKGDIAEGYSVSREKKESFPLTVTSAQKNPTAFYLCASSITGYRYNEQFFGPGTRLTVL.